The 5 T cell receptor beta chains presented below share a single source sample, sequenced in a study of memory CD4+ T cells and cytomegalovirus serostatus. TCRdb's copy holds only in-frame clones and misses some; the assay was immunoSEQ multiplex PCR. The sample consists of 61,000 or so clones, roughly 75% of them appearing once. The sort gate was single viable CD3+CD4+CD8-CD45RO+ cells for memory CD4+ T cells. The sequenced sample was memory CD4+ T cells from blood. Source of these receptors: an adult in good health and CMV-seronegative. Some clones in this sample may be carry-over from other donors' samples.

The genes are TRBV5-4 and TRBJ1-6, with D perhaps TRBD1 (5 bases). V gave up 0 bases and J gave up 7 bases, with 14 bases separating them. The V gene's germline CDR1 is SGHNT and CDR2 YYREEE (reference sequence). The length of the CDR3 is 16 residues. CDR3 residues: CASSLGGVGGNSPLHF. CDR3 DNA: TGTGCCAGCAGCTTGGGGGGGGTCGGGGGAAATTCACCCCTCCACTTT.

The chain carries TRBV29-1 and TRBJ2-2, with D maybe TRBD2 (7 bases). The CDR3 runs to 15 residues. Looked up from germline, CDR1 is SQVTM and CDR2 is ANQGSEA. V was pared by 6 bases and J by 6 bases, with 20 bases between. CDR3 region: CSVQRGGVRSGELFF. The CDR3 nucleotides read TGCAGCGTCCAAAGGGGGGGGGTAAGGTCCGGGGAGCTGTTTTTT.

This clone was detected once. The J gene is TRBJ2-7, the V gene TRBV18; 7 nucleotides align to TRBD1. Per the germline V gene, CDR1 is KGHSH and CDR2 is LQKENI. The trim removed 0 bases at V and 0 bases at J, leaving 11 bases unmatched. CDR3 length: 18 amino acids. CDR3 sequence reads: CASSPPVIPGQSSYEQYF. The CDR3 region has the DNA TGTGCCAGCTCACCACCGGTCATTCCGGGACAGAGCTCCTACGAGCAGTACTTC.

This clone was seen only once. The chain employs TRBV28 and TRBJ2-3; 8 bases are a match to TRBD2. This CDR3 is 20 amino acids long. After removal of 4 bases from V and 0 bases from J, the junction contained 18 bases not matched to a gene. Germline CDR1 reads MDHEN; CDR2 reads SYDVKM. The CDR3 bases are TGTGCCAGCAGTTCATCCTGGACTAGCCAGAGGGGGTCGAGCACAGATACGCAGTATTTT. It translates to CASSSSWTSQRGSSTDTQYF.

CDR3 region: CASRIDTYNEQFF. The CDR3 DNA reads as TGTGCCAGCAGAATAGACACCTACAATGAGCAGTTCTTC. The V and J genes are TRBV2 and TRBJ2-1; D not resolved. V was pared by 6 bases and J by 2 bases, with 8 bases between. The CDR3 spans 13 residues. Germline assignment: CDR1 SNHLY and CDR2 FYNNEI.